The entry that follows covers one T cell receptor (beta chain) sequence. In its sample, this clonotype was seen many times. It has no known antigen specificity. No per-base quality is available; no much larger clone lies one base away. The germline V gene encodes CDR1 SGHRS and CDR2 YFSETQ. The V and J ends are trimmed by 0 bases and 6 bases, leaving 10 bases between them. Including cysteine and phenylalanine, the CDR3 has 15 amino acids. Only the CDR3 region is kept as DNA, spanning 45 bases read in frame from base 1. This sample was included in a study of blood T cells in healthy people across ages (dated by TCRdb to 2015 to 2017). Study-wide context: In model experiments, roughly one uniquely barcoded TCR beta cDNA molecule per two T cells was captured by template switching. The study measured age-related changes in TCR beta repertoire diversity using deep sequencing normalized with unique cDNA molecular identifiers. The donors were split into four age groups: young (average around 15 years), middle-aged (nearly 40), aged (about 62) and long-lived (roughly 86). To avoid experimental bias, donors of different ages were spread randomly across the sequencing lanes. For two donors (one aged 18 to 29 and one aged 80 or older), the study analyzed two additional independent replicas of 1 million unique cDNA reads from the same blood draw. General study outcomes and caveats: Compared with the aged group, more naive CD4+ T cells, fewer expanded clones and increased TCR diversity were shown by the long-lived group, suggesting age selection. Observed TCR beta diversity per million T cells fell roughly linearly with age, and a significant reduction was already apparent by age around 36. Donor CMV infection status was unknown, potentially confounding age-related changes in expanded clonotypes. The percentage of naive T cells measured by flow cytometry correlated strongly with observed TCR beta diversity. Estimates of total diversity based on one million sequenced T cells were considered lower bounds and underestimates. Conclusive comparison of naive and antigen-experienced compartments was prevented by the profiling of bulk unsorted PBMCs.

Systemically healthy Caucasian individuals from Russia, some 38 in total and aged about 6 to 90 years, were included as donors. Approximately 9.3 milliliters of peripheral blood were collected from each donor into EDTA-treated Vacutainer tubes. Ficoll-Paque density-gradient centrifugation was used to isolate PBMCs, with at least 7 million per sample. Trizol reagent was used to extract total RNA from PBMCs, with at least 6 micrograms per sample. For every donor, an aliquot of PBMCs went through flow cytometry to measure the percentages of naive CD45RAhigh/CD27high T cells. The library was generated by 5' RACE. These reads were obtained on an Illumina HiSeq 2500. The second PCR ran for roughly 7 to 11 cycles and used a J-beta primer mix along with a sample-barcoded 5' primer. A unique molecular identifier was introduced onto each TCR beta cDNA molecule by a template-switch 5' adaptor carrying 12 random nucleotides. Each sample yielded at least 3 million CDR3-containing paired-end reads. All of the RNA was converted into first-strand cDNA using the Mint cDNA synthesis kit, with a TRBC-specific oligonucleotide serving as the primer. All cDNA was treated with uracil-DNA glycosylase and then went through a first 18-cycle PCR with the universal primers M1SS and BC2_uni_R. In the original analysis: Normalization of each sample was performed by random selection of 1 million high-quality reads, each carrying a distinct molecular identifier. Instead of being binned into consensus sequences, reads that shared molecular identifiers were thrown out. MiTCR, set to a Q25 quality threshold and the strictest error-elimination algorithm, was used for CDR3 identification, clonotype clustering and error correction. Lower-bound total TCR beta diversity was estimated with a nonparametric unseen species model using Euler transformation. The public reads were reanalyzed by TCRdb: fastp trimming at Q25, MiXCR alignment, in-frame beta chains only. When rows share a CDR3 protein, they turn into one entry using the most common DNA and genes. These V and J calls rely on TCRdb rather than the paper's analysis. Recorded for this sample are 1.5 million to 2 million distinct CDR3 sequences; 28% of them occurred a single time. Approximately 7.7% of the sample goes to the ten largest clones.

The sequence links TRBV5-1 to TRBJ1-6; D gene: possibly TRBD1, on 5 matching bases. Material: blood. The sequence came from a woman aged 25-40 years in good health. CDR3 region: CASSLDVGPNSPLHF. The DNA sequence is as follows: TGCGCCAGCAGCTTGGATGTGGGGCCTAATTCACCCCTCCACTTT.